The clone carrying this T cell receptor beta chain was counted only a few times. Its antigen is not identified. The record originates from a study of identical twins. General observations from the study: Surplus twin overlap in beta out-of-frame sequences was less pronounced.

J was trimmed by 2 bases and V by 3 bases; bases with no gene match: 4. Germline values: CDR1 SGHRS, CDR2 YFSETQ. The CDR3 consists of 17 residues. TCRdb reprocessed the 5' RACE reads with MiXCR, giving one entry per CDR3 protein. Of hundreds of thousands of distinct CDR3 sequences listed, roughly 18% were seen once; the top ten hold around 14%. The same sample was also used in a study of T cells expressing NK-cell markers. As that report states: Within the sequenced cohort of eight donors, seven exhibited HCMV seropositivity and one was seronegative. What restricted sorting to alpha-beta TCR T cells in several experiments was an anti-gamma-delta TCR antibody. As a fraction of CD8+ T cells, dominant NKG2C+ clonotypes reached about 1.0-7.0% in 5 to 7 donors.

Sequencing was performed on PBMCs. The TCR sequence derives from a woman aged 18 to 35 in good health. This chain joins TRBV5-1 and TRBJ2-3; 15 bases fit TRBD2. CDR3 sequence (DNA): TGCGCCAGCAGCTGGGGGACTAGCGGGGGGACCACAGATACGCAGTATTTT. Protein: CASSWGTSGGTTDTQYF. Full variable domain (rest looked up from reference TRBV5-1 and TRBJ2-3): KAGVTQTPRYLIKTRGQQVTLSCSPISGHRSVSWYQQTPGQGLQFLFEYFSETQRNKGNFPGRFSGRQFSNSRSEMNVSTLELGDSALYLCASSWGTSGGTTDTQYFGPGTRLTVL.